The entry below describes one TCR beta chain. Its antigen is not identified. This entry belongs to a study of graft-versus-host responses after intestinal transplantation. Using immunoSEQ multiplex PCR, the repertoire was profiled, and TCRdb retains in-frame clones only, with some absent. The table lists approximately 94,000 clones, roughly 87% of them singletons. CDR1 is MNHNS and CDR2 is SASEGT in the germline V gene. This CDR3 has 11 residues. V was trimmed by 4 bases and J by 7 bases, leaving 7 bases between them. Sequenced here: unstimulated CD4+ T cells sorted from spleen or lymph node cells, sampled before transplant. This sequence originates from a human donor who was the organ donor for an intestinal transplant. The V call is TRBV6-1, the J call TRBJ1-2, with D unclear. The CDR3 DNA reads as TGTGCCAGCAGTGGGGCTGTTGGCTACACCTTC. Amino acid sequence: CASSGAVGYTF.